The TCR beta chain under discussion was sequenced for a study of shared clonotypes between healthy human individuals. Overall study results and limits: The authors expected sequencing depth to affect clonotype sharing among donors.

This clone appeared a few times. The antigen is unknown. Germline lookup yields CDR1 WNHNN and CDR2 SYGVQD (reference sequence). This CDR3 has 15 amino acids. The ends were cut back, 7 bases at V and 1 base at J, with 15 bases in the middle. Sorted-subset replicate PCRs used 150 to 200 ng DNA, 25,000 to 30,000 T cell genomes. Clones were sequenced by immunoSEQ multiplex PCR, and TCRdb holds only the in-frame ones, with some missing. The data hold roughly 760,000 clones, with around two thirds observed a single time. The clonotype comes from a woman aged 25 to 39 in good health. This chain connects TRBV10-1 to TRBJ2-3; D could derive from TRBD1 or TRBD2 (6 bases each). Input material: memory CD4+ T cells sorted from blood. Documented subset: CD45RA-negative fraction. As DNA, the CDR3 is TGCGCCAGCAAGGACCCCGGGGGCCGCACAGATACGCAGTATTTT. It encodes CASKDPGGRTDTQYF.